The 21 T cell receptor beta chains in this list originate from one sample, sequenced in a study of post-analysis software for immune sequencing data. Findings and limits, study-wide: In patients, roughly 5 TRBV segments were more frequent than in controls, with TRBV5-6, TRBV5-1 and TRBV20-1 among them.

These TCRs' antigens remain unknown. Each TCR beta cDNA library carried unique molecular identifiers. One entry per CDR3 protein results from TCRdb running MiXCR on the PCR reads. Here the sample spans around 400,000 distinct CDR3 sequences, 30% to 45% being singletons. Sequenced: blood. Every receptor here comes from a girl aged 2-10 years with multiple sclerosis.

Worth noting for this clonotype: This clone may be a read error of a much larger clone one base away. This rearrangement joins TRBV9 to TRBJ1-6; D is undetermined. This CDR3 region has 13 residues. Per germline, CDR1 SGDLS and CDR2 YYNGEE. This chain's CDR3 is CASSVGMDSPPHF. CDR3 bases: TGTGCCAGCAGCGTAGGAATGGATTCACCCCCCCACTTT.

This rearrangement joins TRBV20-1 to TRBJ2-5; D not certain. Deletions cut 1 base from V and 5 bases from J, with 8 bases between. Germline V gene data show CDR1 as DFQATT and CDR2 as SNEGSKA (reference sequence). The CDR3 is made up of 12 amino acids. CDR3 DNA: TGCAGTGCTAGAGTACGGTTGGAGACCCAGTACTTC. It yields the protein CSARVRLETQYF.

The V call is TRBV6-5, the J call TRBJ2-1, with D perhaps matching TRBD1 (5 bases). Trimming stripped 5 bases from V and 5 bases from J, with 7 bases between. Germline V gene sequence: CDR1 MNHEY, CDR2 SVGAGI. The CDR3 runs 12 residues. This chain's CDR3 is CASSGADNEQFF. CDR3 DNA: TGTGCCAGCAGTGGGGCCGACAATGAGCAGTTCTTC.

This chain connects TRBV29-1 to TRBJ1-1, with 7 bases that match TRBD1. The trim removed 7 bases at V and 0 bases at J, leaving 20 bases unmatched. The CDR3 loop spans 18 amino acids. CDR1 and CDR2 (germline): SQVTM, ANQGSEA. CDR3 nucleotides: TGCAGCGGACAGGGCGAGAGGGCGCGAATACCAATGAACACTGAAGCTTTCTTT. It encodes CSGQGERARIPMNTEAFF.

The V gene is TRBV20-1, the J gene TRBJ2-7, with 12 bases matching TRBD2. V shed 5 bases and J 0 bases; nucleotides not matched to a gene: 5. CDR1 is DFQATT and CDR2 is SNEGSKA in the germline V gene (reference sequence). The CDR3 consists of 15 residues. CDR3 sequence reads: CSAWTSGTNSYEQYF. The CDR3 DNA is TGCAGTGCTTGGACTAGCGGGACGAACTCCTACGAGCAGTACTTC.

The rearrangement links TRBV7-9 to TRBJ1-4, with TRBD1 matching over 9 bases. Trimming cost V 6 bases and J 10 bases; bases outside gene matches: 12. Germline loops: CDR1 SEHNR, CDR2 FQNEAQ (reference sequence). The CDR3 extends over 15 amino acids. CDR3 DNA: TGTGCCAGCAGTTCTCCGGGACAGGGCGATGGAAAACTGTTTTTT. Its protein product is CASSSPGQGDGKLFF.

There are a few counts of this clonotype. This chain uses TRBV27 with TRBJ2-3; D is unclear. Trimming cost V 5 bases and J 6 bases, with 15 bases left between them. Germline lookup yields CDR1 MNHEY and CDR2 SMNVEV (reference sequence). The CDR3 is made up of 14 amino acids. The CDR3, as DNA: TGTGCCAGCAGTCCGTATATGCGTTCTGATACGCAGTATTTT. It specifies CASSPYMRSDTQYF.

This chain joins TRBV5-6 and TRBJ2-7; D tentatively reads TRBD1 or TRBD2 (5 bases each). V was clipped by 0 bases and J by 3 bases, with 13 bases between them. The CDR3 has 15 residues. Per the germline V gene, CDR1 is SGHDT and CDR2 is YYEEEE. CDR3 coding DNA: TGTGCCAGCAGCTTGGGGTCGGGGCGAAGCTACGAGCAGTACTTC. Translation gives CASSLGSGRSYEQYF.

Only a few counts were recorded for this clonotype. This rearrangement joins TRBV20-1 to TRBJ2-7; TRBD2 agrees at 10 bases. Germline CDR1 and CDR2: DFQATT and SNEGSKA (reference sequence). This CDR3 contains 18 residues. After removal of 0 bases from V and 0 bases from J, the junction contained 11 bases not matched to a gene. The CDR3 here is CSARDQETSGSYSYEQYF. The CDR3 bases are TGCAGTGCTAGAGATCAGGAGACTAGCGGGTCTTACTCCTACGAGCAGTACTTC.

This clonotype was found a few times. The CDR3 coding sequence is TGTGCCAGCAGTCCGTATACAGTTATTATAGCCAAAAACATTCAGTACTTC. It yields the protein CASSPYTVIIAKNIQYF. The V and J genes are TRBV6-1 and TRBJ2-4; D is undetermined. Germline assignment: CDR1 MNHNS and CDR2 SASEGT. Deletions cut 5 bases from V and 0 bases from J, with 17 bases between. The length of the CDR3 is 17 residues.

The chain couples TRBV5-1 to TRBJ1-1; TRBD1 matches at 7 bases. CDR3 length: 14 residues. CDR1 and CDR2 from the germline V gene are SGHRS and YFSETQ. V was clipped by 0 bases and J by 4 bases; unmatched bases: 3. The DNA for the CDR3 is TGCGCCAGCAGCTTGGACAGGGGTGTCACTGAAGCTTTCTTT. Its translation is CASSLDRGVTEAFF.

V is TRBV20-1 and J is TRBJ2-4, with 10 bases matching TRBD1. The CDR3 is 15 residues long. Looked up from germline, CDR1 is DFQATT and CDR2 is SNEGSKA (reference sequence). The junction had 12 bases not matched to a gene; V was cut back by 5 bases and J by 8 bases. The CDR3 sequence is CSAPTGGEDWDIQYF. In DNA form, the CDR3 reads TGCAGTGCTCCGACAGGGGGCGAGGATTGGGACATTCAGTACTTC.

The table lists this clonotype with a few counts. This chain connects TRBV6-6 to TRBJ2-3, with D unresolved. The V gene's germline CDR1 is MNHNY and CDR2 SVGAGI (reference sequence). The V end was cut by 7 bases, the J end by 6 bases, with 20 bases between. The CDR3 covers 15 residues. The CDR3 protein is CASNPPRTNPDTQYF. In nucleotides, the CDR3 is TGTGCCAGCAACCCACCCCGGACCAACCCCGATACGCAGTATTTT.

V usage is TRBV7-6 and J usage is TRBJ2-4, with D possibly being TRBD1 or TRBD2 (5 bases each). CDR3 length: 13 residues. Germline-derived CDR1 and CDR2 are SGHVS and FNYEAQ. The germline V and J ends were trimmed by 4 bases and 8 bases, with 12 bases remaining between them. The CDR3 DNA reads TGTGCCAGCAGCTATAGGGGTAGCGACATTCAGTACTTC. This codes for CASSYRGSDIQYF.

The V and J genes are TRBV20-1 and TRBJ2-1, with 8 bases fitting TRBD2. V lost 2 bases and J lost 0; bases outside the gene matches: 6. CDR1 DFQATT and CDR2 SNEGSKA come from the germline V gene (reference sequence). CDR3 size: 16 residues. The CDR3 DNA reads TGCAGTGCTAGAACGACTAGCGCCAGCTCCTACAATGAGCAGTTCTTC. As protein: CSARTTSASSYNEQFF.

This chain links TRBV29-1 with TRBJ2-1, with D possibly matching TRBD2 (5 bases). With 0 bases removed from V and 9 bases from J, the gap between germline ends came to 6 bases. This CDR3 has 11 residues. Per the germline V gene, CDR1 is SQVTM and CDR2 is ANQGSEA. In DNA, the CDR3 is TGCAGCGTTGAAGACCGGGGTGAGCAGTTCTTC. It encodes CSVEDRGEQFF.

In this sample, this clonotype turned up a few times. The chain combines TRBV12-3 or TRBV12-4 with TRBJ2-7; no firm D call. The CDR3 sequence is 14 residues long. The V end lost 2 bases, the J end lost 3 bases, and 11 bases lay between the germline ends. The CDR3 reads CASSLIAGYYEQYF. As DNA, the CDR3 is TGTGCCAGCAGTTTAATCGCCGGTTACTACGAGCAGTACTTC.

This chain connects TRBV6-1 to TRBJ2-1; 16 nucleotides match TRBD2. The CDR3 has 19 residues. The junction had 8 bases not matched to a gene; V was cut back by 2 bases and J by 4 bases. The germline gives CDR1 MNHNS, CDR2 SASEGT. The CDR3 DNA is TGTGCCAGCAGTGAAACCGGGACTAGCGGGGGGGCCCCTTACAATGAGCAGTTCTTC. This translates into CASSETGTSGGAPYNEQFF.

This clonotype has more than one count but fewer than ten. CDR3 bases: TGTGCCAGCAGTTACGCGGGAGGCACTGGCGAGCAGTACTTC. Translated: CASSYAGGTGEQYF. The rearrangement uses TRBV6-2 or TRBV6-3 and TRBJ2-7, with 8 bases aligning to TRBD2. V lost 2 bases, J lost 6 bases, and 6 bases stayed unmatched. Germline V gives CDR1 MNHEY, CDR2 SVGEGT. The CDR3 has 14 amino acids.

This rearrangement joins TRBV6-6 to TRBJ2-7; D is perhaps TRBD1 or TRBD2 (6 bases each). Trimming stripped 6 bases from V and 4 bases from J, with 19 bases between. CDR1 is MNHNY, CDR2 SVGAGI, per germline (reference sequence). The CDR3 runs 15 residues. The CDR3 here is CASSPGGRGIYEQYF. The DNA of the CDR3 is TGTGCCAGCAGCCCCGGGGGCAGGGGAATTTACGAGCAGTACTTC.

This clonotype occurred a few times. The CDR3 is CASSDLTQETQYF. In DNA, the CDR3 is TGTGCCAGCAGTGACTTGACACAAGAGACCCAGTACTTC. The V call is TRBV12-3 or TRBV12-4, the J call TRBJ2-5; D is undetermined. V shed 5 bases and J shed 2 bases, with 9 bases lying between them. CDR3 size: 13 residues.